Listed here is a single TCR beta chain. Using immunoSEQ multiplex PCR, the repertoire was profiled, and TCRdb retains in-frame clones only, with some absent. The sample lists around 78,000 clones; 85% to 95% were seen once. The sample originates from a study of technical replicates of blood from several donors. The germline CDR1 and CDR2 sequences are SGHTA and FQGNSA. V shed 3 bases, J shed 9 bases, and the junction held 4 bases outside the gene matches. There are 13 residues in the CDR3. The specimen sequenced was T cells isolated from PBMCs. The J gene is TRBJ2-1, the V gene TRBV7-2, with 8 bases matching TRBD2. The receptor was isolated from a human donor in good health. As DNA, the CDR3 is TGTGCCAGCAGCTTGGGACTAGGTATTGAGCAGTTCTTC. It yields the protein CASSLGLGIEQFF. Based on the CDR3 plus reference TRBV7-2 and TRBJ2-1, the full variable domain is GAGVSQSPSNKVTEKGKDVELRCDPISGHTALYWYRQSLGQGLEFLIYFQGNSAPDKSGLPSDRFSAERTGGSVSTLTIQRTQQEDSAVYLCASSLGLGIEQFFGPGTRLTVL.